This TCR beta chain was profiled in a study of blood T cell repertoires in COVID-19. Study background: Spain, Italy and the United States supplied samples that represented acute and convalescent COVID-19. The analysed material was cDNA or gDNA that came from T cells, B-cell-depleted T cells, or PBMCs.

Source study methods: Amplifying reference gene primers gave estimates of nucleated cell counts. Sequenced by immunoSEQ multiplex PCR; TCRdb stores in-frame clones only, minus some. V and J calls and clone size come straight from that table; D and trimming were deduced from the DNA. The sample shows over 200,000 clones, roughly 87% of them seen only once. Input material: peripheral blood. The source of this sequence is a man in his forties with active or convalescent COVID-19.

The CDR3 region is CATSDPTGTPASGKVGELFF. As DNA, the CDR3 is TGTGCCACCAGTGATCCGACAGGGACGCCGGCTAGCGGGAAAGTCGGGGAGCTGTTTTTT. V usage is TRBV24-1 and J usage is TRBJ2-2, with 9 bases that match TRBD2. This CDR3 has 20 amino acids. CDR1 KGHDR and CDR2 SFDVKD come from the germline V gene. With 3 bases clipped from V and 7 bases from J, the junction kept 20 bases outside the gene matches.